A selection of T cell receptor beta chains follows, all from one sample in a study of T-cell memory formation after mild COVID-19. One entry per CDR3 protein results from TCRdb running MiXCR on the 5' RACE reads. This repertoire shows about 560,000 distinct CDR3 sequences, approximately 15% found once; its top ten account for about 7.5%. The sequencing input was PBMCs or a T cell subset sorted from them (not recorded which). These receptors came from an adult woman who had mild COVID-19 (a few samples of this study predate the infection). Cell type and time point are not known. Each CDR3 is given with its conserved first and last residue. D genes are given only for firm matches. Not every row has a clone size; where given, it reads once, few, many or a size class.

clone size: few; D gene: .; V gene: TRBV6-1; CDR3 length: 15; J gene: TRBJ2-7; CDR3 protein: CASSEDTDYDYEQYF; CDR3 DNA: TGTGCCAGCAGTGAAGACACGGATTACGACTACGAGCAGTACTTC
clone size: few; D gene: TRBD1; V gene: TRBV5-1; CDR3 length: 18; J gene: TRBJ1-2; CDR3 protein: CASSFYKWTGKSNYGYTF; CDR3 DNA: TGCGCCAGCAGCTTCTACAAATGGACAGGGAAGAGTAACTATGGCTACACCTTC
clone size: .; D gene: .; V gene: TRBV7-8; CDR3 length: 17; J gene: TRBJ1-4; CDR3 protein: CASSLDDRTPTNEKLFF; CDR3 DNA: TGTGCCAGCAGCTTAGATGACAGGACTCCAACTAATGAAAAACTGTTTTTT
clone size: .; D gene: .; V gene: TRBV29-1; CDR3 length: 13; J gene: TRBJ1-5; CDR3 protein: CSTGEHSNQPQHF; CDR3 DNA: TGCAGTACGGGGGAACATAGCAATCAGCCCCAGCATTTT
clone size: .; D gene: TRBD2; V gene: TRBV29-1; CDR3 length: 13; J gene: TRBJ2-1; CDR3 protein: CSAGLAGVHEQFF; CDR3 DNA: TGCAGCGCCGGACTAGCGGGCGTACATGAGCAGTTCTTC
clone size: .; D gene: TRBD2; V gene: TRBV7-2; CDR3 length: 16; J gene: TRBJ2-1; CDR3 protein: CASSLPGLAGRNEQFF; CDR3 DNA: TGTGCCAGCAGCTTACCGGGACTAGCGGGGCGTAATGAGCAGTTCTTC
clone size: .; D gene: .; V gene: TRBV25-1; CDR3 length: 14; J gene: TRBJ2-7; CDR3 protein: CASSETGSSYEQYF; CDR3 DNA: TGTGCCAGCAGTGAGACAGGCAGCTCCTACGAGCAGTACTTC
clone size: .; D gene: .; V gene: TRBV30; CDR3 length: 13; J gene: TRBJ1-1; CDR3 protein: CAWSVGGGTEAFF; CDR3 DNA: TGTGCCTGGAGTGTTGGTGGGGGGACTGAAGCTTTCTTT
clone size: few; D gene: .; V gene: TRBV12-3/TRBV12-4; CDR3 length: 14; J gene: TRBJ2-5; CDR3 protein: CASSTGMWEETQYF; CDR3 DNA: TGTGCCAGCAGTACCGGGATGTGGGAAGAGACCCAGTACTTC
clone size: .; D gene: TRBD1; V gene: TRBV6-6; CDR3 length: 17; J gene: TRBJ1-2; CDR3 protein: CASSLTEQGSANYGYTF; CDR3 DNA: TGTGCCAGCAGTTTAACAGAACAGGGGTCCGCTAACTATGGCTACACCTTC
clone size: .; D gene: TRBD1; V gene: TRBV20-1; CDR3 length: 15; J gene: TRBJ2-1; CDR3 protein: CSAWILGQGFDEQFF; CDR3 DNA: TGCAGTGCTTGGATCTTGGGACAGGGGTTTGATGAGCAGTTCTTC
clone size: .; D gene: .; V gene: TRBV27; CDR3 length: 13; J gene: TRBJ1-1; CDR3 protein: CASSPRQVGEAFF; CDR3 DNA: TGTGCCAGCAGTCCCCGACAGGTTGGTGAAGCTTTCTTT
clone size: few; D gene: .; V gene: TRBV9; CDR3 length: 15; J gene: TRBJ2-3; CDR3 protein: CASNKIGGDTDTQYF; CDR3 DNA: TGTGCCAGCAACAAGATCGGAGGAGACACAGATACGCAGTATTTT
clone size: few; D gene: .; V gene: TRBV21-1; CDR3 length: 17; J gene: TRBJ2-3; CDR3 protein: CASSKAVGVGAADTQYF; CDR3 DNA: .
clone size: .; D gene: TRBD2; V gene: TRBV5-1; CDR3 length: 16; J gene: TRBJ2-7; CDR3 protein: CASSLRLAELTYEQYF; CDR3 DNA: TGCGCCAGCAGCTTGAGACTAGCGGAACTGACCTACGAGCAGTACTTC
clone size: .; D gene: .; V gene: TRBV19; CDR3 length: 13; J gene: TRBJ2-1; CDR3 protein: CASSISVDNEQFF; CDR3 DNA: TGTGCCAGTAGTATTAGCGTTGACAATGAGCAGTTCTTC
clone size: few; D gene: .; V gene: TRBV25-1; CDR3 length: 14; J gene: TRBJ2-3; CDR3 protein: CASSEFEPPDTQYF; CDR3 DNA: TGTGCCAGCAGTGAGTTTGAACCCCCAGATACGCAGTATTTT
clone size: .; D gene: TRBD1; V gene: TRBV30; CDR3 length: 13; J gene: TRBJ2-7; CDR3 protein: CAWSTRDSYEQYF; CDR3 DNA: TGTGCCTGGAGTACCCGGGACAGCTACGAGCAGTACTTC
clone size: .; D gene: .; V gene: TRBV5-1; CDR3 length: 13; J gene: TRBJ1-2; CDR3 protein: CASRMEWNYGYTF; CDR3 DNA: TGCGCCAGCAGAATGGAGTGGAACTATGGCTACACCTTC
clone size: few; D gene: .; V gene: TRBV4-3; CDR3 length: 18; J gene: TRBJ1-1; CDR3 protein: CASSQDQGLARGETEAFF; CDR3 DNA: TGCGCCAGCAGCCAAGATCAAGGTTTGGCGCGCGGGGAAACTGAAGCTTTCTTT
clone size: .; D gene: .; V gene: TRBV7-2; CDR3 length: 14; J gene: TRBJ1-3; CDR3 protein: CASSSGASGNTIYF; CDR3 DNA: TGTGCCAGCAGCTCTGGGGCCTCTGGAAACACCATATATTTT
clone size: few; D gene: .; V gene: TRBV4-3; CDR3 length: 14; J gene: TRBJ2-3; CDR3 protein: CASSQRGGTDTQYF; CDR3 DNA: TGCGCCAGCAGCCAACGGGGCGGCACAGATACGCAGTATTTT
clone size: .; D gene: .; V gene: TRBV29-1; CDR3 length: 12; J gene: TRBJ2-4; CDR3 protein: CSVEGSKNIQYF; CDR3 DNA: TGCAGCGTTGAGGGGAGCAAAAACATTCAGTACTTC
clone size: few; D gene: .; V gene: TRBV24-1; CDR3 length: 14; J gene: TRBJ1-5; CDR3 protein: CATSDFGSDQPQHF; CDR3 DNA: TGTGCCACCAGTGATTTCGGGTCGGATCAGCCCCAGCATTTT